This T cell receptor beta chain is from a study of blood T cell repertoires in COVID-19. Study-wide context: The study drew acute and convalescent COVID-19 samples from the United States, Italy and Spain. PBMCs, B-cell-depleted T cells, or T cells provided the cDNA or gDNA that made up the material.

In the original processing: From reference gene primer amplification, estimates of nucleated cell counts were derived. Sequencing used immunoSEQ multiplex PCR; TCRdb keeps in-frame clones, though not all of them. Clone size and the V and J calls come from that table; the DNA yielded D and trimming. The sample shows 200,000 to 250,000 clones, more than 65% of them seen only once. Germline CDR1 reads MNHNY; CDR2 reads SVGAGI (reference sequence). The CDR3 covers 12 residues. Trimming removed 6 bases from V and 7 bases from J, with 10 bases in between. This rearrangement joins TRBV6-6 to TRBJ1-5; D unclear. The sequence was collected from a woman of 80 years or more with acute or convalescent COVID-19. The specimen was peripheral blood. The CDR3 region has the DNA TGTGCCAGCAGGACGTTGGAGCAGCCCCAGCATTTT. Its translation is CASRTLEQPQHF.